The clone carrying this TCR beta chain has only a few counts. Its antigen is currently unknown. The germline V gene encodes CDR1 MNHEY and CDR2 SVGAGI. The CDR3 length is 14 residues. V was cut by 1 base and J by 7 bases, with 10 bases left in between. This table comes from immunoSEQ multiplex PCR, and its TCRdb copy is limited to in-frame clones, with some not included. This table holds about 50,000 clones, about nine tenths found once. This specimen comes from a study of a mutant IDH1 vaccine in newly diagnosed glioma. Study overall: Treated patients were roughly 62% male, about 40% female, mean age roughly 39 years. Previous treatment comprised radiotherapy, temozolomide, or both, mostly both.

Overall study findings and caveats: Whatever changes occurred in top peripheral T cell clonotypes seemed unrelated to pseudoprogression. Altogether, approximately 93% of patients exhibited vaccine-induced immune responses.

This sample's time point: baseline, week 1 (first vaccination visit). Documented treatment: pre-vaccination baseline after standard-of-care therapy. The TCR sequence derives from a middle-aged man with glioma. Sequencing used PBMCs, obtained from a glioma patient treated with radiotherapy, temozolomide or both. The J gene is TRBJ2-2, the V gene TRBV6-5; D remains unclear. The CDR3 here is CASSYYRDNGELFF. CDR3 DNA sequence: TGTGCCAGCAGTTACTATAGGGATAACGGGGAGCTGTTTTTT.